This T cell receptor (beta chain) was obtained from a study of regulatory T cells in long-lasting Graves disease. At the level of the study: Graves' disease counted as persistent after over 5 years of antithyroid drugs with positive TSH receptor antibodies. Whole-study findings and limits: Persistent Graves' patients possessed reduced TCR diversity relative to recently diagnosed ones.

This clonotype has a handful of counts. The antigen remains unidentified. Arm-PCR with iRepertoire HTBI primers amplified the CDR3 regions for these TCR beta libraries. TCRdb re-called the multiplex PCR reads through MiXCR, storing one row per CDR3 protein. The sample holds about 460,000 distinct CDR3 sequences; around a fifth are singletons and the top ten take around 12%. Time point denoted: persistent/refractory GD, antithyroid drugs over 5 years with positive TRAb. PBMCs provided the RNA from which the TCR library was made. This CDR3 region has 15 residues. Deletions cut 8 bases from V and 3 bases from J, with 17 bases between. Germline CDR1 reads LGHDT; CDR2 reads YNNKEL (reference sequence).

The sequence derives from a female donor with Graves disease. Sample: peripheral blood mononuclear cells (PBMCs), taken when the disease was refractory, from a patient treated with antithyroid drugs. The chain joins TRBV3-1 to TRBJ1-3; tentatively, D is TRBD1 (5 bases). The CDR3 DNA is TGTGCCAGCTGCCGAGGACAAGCTGATGGAAACACCATATATTTT. It translates to CASCRGQADGNTIYF.